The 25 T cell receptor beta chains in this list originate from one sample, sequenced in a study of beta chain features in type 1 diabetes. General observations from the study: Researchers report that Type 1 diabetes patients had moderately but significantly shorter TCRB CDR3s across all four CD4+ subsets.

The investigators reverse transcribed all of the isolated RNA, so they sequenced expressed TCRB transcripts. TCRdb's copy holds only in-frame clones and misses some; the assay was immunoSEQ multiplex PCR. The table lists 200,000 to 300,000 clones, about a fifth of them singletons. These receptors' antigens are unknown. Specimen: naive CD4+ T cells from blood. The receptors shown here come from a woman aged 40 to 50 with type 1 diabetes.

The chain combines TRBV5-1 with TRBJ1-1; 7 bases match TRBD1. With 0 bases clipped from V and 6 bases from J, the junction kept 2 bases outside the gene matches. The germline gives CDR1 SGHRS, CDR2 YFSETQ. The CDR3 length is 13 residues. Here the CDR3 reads CASSLGQGAEAFF. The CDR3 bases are TGCGCCAGCAGCTTGGGCCAGGGGGCTGAAGCTTTCTTT.

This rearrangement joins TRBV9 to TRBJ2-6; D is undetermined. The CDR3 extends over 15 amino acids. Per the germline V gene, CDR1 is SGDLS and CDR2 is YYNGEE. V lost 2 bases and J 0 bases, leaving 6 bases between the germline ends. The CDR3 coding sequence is TGTGCCAGCAGCGTCGGCGGCTCTGGGGCCAACGTCCTGACTTTC. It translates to CASSVGGSGANVLTF.

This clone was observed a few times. The CDR3 DNA reads as TGTGCCAGCTCACGGGGAACGGGGAACGAGCAGTACTTC. This encodes CASSRGTGNEQYF. This chain uses TRBV18 with TRBJ2-7, with a tentative D call TRBD2 (5 bases). The V end was cut by 4 bases, the J end by 5 bases, with 12 bases between. There are 13 residues in the CDR3. Germline CDR1 is KGHSH and CDR2 is LQKENI.

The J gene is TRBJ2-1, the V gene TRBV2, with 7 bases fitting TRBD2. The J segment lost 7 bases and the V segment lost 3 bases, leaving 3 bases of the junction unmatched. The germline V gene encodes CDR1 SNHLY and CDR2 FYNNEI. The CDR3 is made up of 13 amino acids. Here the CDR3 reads CASSEREWNEQFF. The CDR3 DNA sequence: TGTGCCAGCAGTGAGCGGGAGTGGAATGAGCAGTTCTTC.

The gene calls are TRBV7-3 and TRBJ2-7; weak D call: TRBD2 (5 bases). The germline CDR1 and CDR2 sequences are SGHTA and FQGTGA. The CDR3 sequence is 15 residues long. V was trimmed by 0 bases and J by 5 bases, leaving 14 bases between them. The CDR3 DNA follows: TGTGCCAGCAGCTTAACCGGGATTGGCGTCAACGAGCAGTACTTC. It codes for CASSLTGIGVNEQYF.

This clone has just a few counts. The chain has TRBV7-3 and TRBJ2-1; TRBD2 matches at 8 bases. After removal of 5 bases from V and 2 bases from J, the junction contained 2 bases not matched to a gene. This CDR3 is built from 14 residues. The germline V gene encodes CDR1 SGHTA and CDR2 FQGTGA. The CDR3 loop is CASSPGGAYNEQFF. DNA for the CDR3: TGTGCCAGCAGCCCCGGGGGGGCCTACAATGAGCAGTTCTTC.

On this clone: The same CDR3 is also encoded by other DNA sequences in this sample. This CDR3 is CASSQSQGGNQPQHF. The CDR3 bases are TGTGCCAGCAGCCAGTCTCAGGGGGGCAATCAGCCCCAGCATTTT. The chain employs TRBV4-2 and TRBJ1-5; TRBD1 matches 7 bases. The junction had 4 bases not matched to a gene; V was cut back by 3 bases and J by 2 bases. The length of the CDR3 is 15 residues. Germline V CDR1 and CDR2: LGHNA, YNFKEQ.

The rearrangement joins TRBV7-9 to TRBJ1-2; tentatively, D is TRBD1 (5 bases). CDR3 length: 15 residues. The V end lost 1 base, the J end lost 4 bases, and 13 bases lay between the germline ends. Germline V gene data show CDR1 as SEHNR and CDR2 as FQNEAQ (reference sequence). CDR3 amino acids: CASSLEGSRGYGYTF. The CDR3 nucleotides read TGTGCCAGCAGCTTAGAGGGGTCCCGTGGCTATGGCTACACCTTC. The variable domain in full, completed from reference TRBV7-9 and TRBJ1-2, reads DTGVSQNPRHKITKRGQNVTFRCDPISEHNRLYWYRQTLGQGPEFLTYFQNEAQLEKSRLLSDRFSAERPKGSFSTLEIQRTEQGDSAMYLCASSLEGSRGYGYTFGSGTRLTVV.

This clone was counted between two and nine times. The CDR3 sequence is CASSEGGWDGYTF. The CDR3 DNA reads as TGTGCCAGCAGTGAAGGCGGTTGGGATGGCTACACCTTC. This chain links TRBV2 with TRBJ1-2; no reliable D call. Between the trimmed V and J ends, which lost 1 base and 6 bases, there was a span of 9 bases. Looked up from germline, CDR1 is SNHLY and CDR2 is FYNNEI. The CDR3 consists of 13 residues. Combining the CDR3 with reference TRBV2 and TRBJ1-2 gives the whole variable domain EPEVTQTPSHQVTQMGQEVILRCVPISNHLYFYWYRQILGQKVEFLVSFYNNEISEKSEIFDDQFSVERPDGSNFTLKIRSTKLEDSAMYFCASSEGGWDGYTFGSGTRLTVV.

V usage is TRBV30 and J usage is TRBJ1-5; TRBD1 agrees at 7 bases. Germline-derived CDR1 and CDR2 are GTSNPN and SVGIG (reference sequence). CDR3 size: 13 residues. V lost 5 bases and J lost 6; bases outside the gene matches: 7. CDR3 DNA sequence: TGTGCCTGGTCCAACAGGGGTAGTCAGCCCCAGCATTTT. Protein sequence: CAWSNRGSQPQHF.

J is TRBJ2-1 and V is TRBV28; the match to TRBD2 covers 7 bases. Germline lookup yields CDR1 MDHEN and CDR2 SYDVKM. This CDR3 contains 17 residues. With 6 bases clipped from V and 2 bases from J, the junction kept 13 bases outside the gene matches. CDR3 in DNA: TGTGCCAGCAGCTCGGGCGGGGGAGGACGCACCTACAATGAGCAGTTCTTC. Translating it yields CASSSGGGGRTYNEQFF.

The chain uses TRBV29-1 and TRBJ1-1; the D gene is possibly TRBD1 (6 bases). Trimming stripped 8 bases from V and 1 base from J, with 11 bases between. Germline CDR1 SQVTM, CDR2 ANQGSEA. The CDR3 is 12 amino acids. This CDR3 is CSFGQPNTEAFF. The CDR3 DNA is TGCAGCTTTGGACAGCCGAACACTGAAGCTTTCTTT.

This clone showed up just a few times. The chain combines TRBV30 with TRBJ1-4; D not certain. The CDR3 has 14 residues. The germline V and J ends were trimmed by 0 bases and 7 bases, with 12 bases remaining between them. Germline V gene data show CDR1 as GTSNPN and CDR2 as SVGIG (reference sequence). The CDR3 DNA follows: TGTGCCTGGAGTGTGCGAGGGAGAGGTGAAAAACTGTTTTTT. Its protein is CAWSVRGRGEKLFF. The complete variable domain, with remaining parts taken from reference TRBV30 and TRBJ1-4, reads SQTIHQWPATLVQPVGSPLSLECTVEGTSNPNLYWYRQAAGRGLQLLFYSVGIGQISSEVPQNLSASRPQDRQFILSSKKLLLSDSGFYLCAWSVRGRGEKLFFGSGTQLSVL.

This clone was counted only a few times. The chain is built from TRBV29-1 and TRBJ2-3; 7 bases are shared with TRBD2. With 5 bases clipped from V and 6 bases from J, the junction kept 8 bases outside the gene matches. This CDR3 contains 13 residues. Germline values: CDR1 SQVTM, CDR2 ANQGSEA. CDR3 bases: TGCAGCGTTAGGCAGGGAGGGACCGATACGCAGTATTTT. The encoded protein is CSVRQGGTDTQYF.

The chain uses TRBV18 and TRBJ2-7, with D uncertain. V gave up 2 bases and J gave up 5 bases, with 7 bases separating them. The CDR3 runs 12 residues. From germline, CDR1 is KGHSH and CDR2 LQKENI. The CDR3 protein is CASSPDGDEQYF. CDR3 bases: TGTGCCAGCTCACCAGATGGAGACGAGCAGTACTTC.

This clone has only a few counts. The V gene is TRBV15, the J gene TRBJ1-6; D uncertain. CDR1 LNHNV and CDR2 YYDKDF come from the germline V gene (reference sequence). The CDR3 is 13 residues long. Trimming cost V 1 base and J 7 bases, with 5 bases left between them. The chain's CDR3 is CATSRAGNSPLHF. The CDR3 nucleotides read TGTGCCACCAGCAGAGCAGGAAATTCACCCCTCCACTTT.

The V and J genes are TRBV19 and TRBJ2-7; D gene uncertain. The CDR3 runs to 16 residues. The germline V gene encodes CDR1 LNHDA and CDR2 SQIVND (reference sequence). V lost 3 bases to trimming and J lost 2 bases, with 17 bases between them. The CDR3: CASSIRWADTAYEQYF. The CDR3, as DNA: TGTGCCAGTAGTATTAGATGGGCAGATACAGCCTACGAGCAGTACTTC.

The CDR3 sequence: CASSVLMGPGELFF. CDR3 bases: TGTGCCAGCAGCGTTCTAATGGGGCCCGGGGAGCTGTTTTTT. The V gene is TRBV9, the J gene TRBJ2-2; D possibly corresponds to TRBD1 (5 bases). The V and J ends lost 2 bases and 6 bases respectively, with 11 bases between them. Germline loops: CDR1 SGDLS, CDR2 YYNGEE. This CDR3 comprises 14 residues.

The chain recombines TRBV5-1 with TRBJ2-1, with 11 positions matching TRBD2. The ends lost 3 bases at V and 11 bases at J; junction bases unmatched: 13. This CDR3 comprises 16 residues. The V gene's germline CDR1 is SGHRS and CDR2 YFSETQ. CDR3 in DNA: TGCGCCAGCAGCTCGGATGGGACTAGCGGACCGCATCAGCAGTTCTTC. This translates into CASSSDGTSGPHQQFF.

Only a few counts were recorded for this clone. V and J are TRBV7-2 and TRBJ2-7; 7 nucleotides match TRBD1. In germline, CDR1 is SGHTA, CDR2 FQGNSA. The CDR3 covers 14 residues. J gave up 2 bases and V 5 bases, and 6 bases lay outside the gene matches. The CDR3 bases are TGTGCCAGCAGCCTTGGACAGGTGCCCTACGAGCAGTACTTC. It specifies CASSLGQVPYEQYF.

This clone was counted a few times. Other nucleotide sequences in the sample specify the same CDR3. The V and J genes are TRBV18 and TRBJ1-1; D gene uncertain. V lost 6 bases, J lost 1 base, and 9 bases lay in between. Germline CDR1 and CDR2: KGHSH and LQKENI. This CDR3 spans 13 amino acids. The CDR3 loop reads CASSPAGNTEAFF. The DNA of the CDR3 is TGTGCCAGCTCTCCGGCAGGGAACACTGAAGCTTTCTTT.

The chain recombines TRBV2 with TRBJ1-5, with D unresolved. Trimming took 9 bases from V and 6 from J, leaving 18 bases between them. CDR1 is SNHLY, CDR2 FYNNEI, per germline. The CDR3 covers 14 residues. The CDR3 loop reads CASSLGRETQPQHF. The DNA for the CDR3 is TGTGCCAGTTCACTGGGGAGGGAGACTCAGCCCCAGCATTTT.

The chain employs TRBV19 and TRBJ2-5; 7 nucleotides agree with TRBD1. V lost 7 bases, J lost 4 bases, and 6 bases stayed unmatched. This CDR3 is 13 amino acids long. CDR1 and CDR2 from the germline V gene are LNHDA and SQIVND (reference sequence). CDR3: CASTHRGGETQYF. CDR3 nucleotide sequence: TGTGCCAGTACCCACAGGGGTGGAGAGACCCAGTACTTC.

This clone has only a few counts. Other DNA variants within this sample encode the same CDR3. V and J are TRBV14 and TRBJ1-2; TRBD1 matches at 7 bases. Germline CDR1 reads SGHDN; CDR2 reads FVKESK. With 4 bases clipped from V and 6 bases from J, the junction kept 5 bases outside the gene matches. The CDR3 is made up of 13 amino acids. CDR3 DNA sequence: TGTGCCAGCAGCCCTCGCACAGGGGATGGCTACACCTTC. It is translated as CASSPRTGDGYTF.

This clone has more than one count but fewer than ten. CDR3 sequence (DNA): TGCAGCGTCCTACAGGGAAGTGGCTACACCTTC. The encoded protein is CSVLQGSGYTF. The V gene is TRBV29-1, the J gene TRBJ1-2; perhaps TRBD1 as D (6 bases). Germline V gives CDR1 SQVTM, CDR2 ANQGSEA. The germline V and J ends were trimmed by 6 bases and 7 bases, with 12 bases remaining between them. The length of the CDR3 is 11 residues.